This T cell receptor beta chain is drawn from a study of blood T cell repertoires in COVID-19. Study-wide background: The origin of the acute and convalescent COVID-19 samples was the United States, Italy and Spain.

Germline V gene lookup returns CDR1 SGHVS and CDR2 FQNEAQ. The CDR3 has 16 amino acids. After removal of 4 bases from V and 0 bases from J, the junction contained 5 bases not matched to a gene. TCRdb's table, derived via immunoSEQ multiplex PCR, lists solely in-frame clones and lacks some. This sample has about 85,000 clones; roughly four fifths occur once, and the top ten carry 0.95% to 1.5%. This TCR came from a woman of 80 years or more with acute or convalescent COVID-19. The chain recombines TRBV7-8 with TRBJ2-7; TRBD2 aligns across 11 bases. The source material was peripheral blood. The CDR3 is CASSYTTSGDSYEQYF. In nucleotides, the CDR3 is TGTGCCAGCAGCTATACGACTAGCGGGGACTCCTACGAGCAGTACTTC. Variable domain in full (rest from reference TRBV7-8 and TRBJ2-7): GAGVSQSPRYKVAKRGQDVALRCDPISGHVSLFWYQQALGQGPEFLTYFQNEAQLDKSGLPSDRFFAERPEGSVSTLKIQRTQQEDSAVYLCASSYTTSGDSYEQYFGPGTRLTVT.